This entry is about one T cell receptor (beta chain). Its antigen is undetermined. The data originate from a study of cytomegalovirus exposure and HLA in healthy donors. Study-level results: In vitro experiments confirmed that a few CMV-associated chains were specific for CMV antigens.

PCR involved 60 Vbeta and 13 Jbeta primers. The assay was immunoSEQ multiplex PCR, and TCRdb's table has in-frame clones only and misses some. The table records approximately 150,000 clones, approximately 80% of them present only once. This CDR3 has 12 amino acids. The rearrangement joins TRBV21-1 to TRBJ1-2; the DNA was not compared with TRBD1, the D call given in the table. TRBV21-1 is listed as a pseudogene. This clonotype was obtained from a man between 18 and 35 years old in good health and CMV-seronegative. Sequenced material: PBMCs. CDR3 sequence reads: CANGQGAGGYTF. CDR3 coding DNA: TGTGCCAATGGACAGGGGGCGGGTGGCTACACCTTC.